This passage covers 4 T cell receptor beta chains from one sample sequenced in a study of T cells after yellow fever vaccination. TCRdb independently ran MiXCR on the 5' RACE reads; one entry per CDR3 protein. The data show about 53,000 distinct CDR3 sequences, roughly 6.9% seen once. Material: CD8+ T cells sorted from PBMCs, obtained on the day of the first yellow fever vaccination. Every receptor here comes from a young man who received the YFV17D yellow fever vaccine.

In this sample, this clonotype turned up many times. The chain is built from TRBV30 and TRBJ1-1, with D uncertain. The CDR3 has 12 residues. The germline CDR1 and CDR2 sequences are GTSNPN and SVGIG (reference sequence). Trimming removed 2 bases from V and 6 bases from J, with 10 bases in between. Here the CDR3 DNA reads TGTGCCTGGAGTTTTCGCGGGGCTGAAGCTTTCTTT. As protein: CAWSFRGAEAFF.

This clonotype was detected many times. V is TRBV6-4 and J is TRBJ2-3; 7 nucleotides agree with TRBD2. Germline values: CDR1 MRHNA, CDR2 SNTAGT. The V gene end was trimmed by 0 bases and the J gene end by 1 base; junction bases not matched to a gene: 1. The CDR3 is 15 amino acids. This chain's CDR3 is CASSDSSGGTDTQYF. CDR3 sequence (DNA): TGTGCCAGCAGTGACTCGAGCGGGGGCACAGATACGCAGTATTTT.

The chain recombines TRBV7-9 with TRBJ1-5, with no clear D. The germline CDR1 and CDR2 sequences are SEHNR and FQNEAQ (reference sequence). With 2 bases removed from V and 6 bases from J, the gap between germline ends came to 11 bases. This CDR3 has 14 residues. CDR3 sequence (DNA): TGTGCCAGCAGCTTAATCGGACTCGGTCAGCCCCAGCATTTT. Translation gives CASSLIGLGQPQHF.

This clonotype has more than one count but fewer than ten. The genes are TRBV7-6 and TRBJ1-3; D might be TRBD1 (6 bases). Trimming cost V 4 bases and J 2 bases, with 21 bases left between them. This CDR3 is built from 18 residues. CDR1 is SGHVS, CDR2 FNYEAQ, per germline. The CDR3 here is CASSSSRGGAGTGNTIYF. The CDR3 nucleotides are TGTGCCAGCAGCTCCTCGAGGGGGGGGGCCGGCACTGGAAACACCATATATTTT. The full variable domain, rest sourced from reference TRBV7-6 and TRBJ1-3, is GAGVSQSPRYKVTKRGQDVALRCDPISGHVSLYWYRQALGQGPEFLTYFNYEAQQDKSGLPNDRFSAERPEGSISTLTIQRTEQRDSAMYRCASSSSRGGAGTGNTIYFGEGSWLTVV.